Listed here is a single TCR beta chain. Its antigen is not identified. The data are from a study of T cells expressing NK-cell markers. The CDR3 runs to 13 residues. Per the germline V gene, CDR1 is MDHEN and CDR2 is SYDVKM. Study-wide findings and caveats: Uncertainty persisted over the HCMV specificity of expanded NKG2C+ T cell clones.

TCRdb reanalyzed the 5' RACE reads and collapses them to one entry per CDR3 protein, without DNA. The data show 400,000 to 550,000 distinct CDR3 sequences, and the top ten clones hold 6% to 8%. The sequence came from a woman between 18 and 75 years old in good health. The chain combines TRBV28 with TRBJ1-2. Sequenced material: blood T cells: a sorted CD56 or NKG2C T cell subset, CD4+ or CD8+ T cells, or bulk PBMC T cells (not recorded which). This CDR3 is CASSLYGDYGYTF.